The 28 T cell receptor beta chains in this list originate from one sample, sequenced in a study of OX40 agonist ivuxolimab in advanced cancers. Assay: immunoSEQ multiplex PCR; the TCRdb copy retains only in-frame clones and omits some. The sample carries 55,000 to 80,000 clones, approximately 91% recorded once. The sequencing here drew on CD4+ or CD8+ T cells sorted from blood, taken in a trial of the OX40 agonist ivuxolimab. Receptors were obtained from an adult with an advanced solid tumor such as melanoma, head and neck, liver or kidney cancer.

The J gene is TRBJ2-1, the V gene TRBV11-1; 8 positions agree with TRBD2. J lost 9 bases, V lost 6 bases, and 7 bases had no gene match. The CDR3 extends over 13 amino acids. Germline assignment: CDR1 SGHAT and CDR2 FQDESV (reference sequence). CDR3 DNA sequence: TGTGCCAGCAGTCGTAGCGGGACGTCTGAGCAGTTCTTC. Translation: CASSRSGTSEQFF. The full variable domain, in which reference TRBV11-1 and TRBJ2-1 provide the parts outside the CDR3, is EAEVAQSPRYKITEKSQAVAFWCDPISGHATLYWYRQILGQGPELLVQFQDESVVDDSQLPKDRFSAERLKGVDSTLKIQPAELGDSAMYLCASSRSGTSEQFFGPGTRLTVL.

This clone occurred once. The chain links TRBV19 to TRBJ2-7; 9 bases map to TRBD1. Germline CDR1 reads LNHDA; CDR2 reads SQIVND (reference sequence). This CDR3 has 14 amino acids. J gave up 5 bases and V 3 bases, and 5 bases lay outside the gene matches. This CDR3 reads CASSILGQGNEQYF. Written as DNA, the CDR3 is TGTGCCAGTAGTATTCTAGGACAGGGGAACGAGCAGTACTTC. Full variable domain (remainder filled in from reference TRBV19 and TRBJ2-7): DGGITQSPKYLFRKEGQNVTLSCEQNLNHDAMYWYRQDPGQGLRLIYYSQIVNDFQKGDIAEGYSVSREKKESFPLTVTSAQKNPTAFYLCASSILGQGNEQYFGPGTRLTVT.

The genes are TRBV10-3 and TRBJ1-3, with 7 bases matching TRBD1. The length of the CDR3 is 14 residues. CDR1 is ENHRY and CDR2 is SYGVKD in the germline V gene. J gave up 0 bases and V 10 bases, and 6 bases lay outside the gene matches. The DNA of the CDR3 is TGTGCCACCGGAGACAGGGTCTCTGGAAACACCATATATTTT. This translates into CATGDRVSGNTIYF.

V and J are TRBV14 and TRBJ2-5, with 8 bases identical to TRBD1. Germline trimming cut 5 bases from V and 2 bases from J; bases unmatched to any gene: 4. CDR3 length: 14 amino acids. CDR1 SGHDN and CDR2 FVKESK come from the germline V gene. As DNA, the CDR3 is TGTGCCAGCAGCTTAAGGACAGGGCAAGAGACCCAGTACTTC. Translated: CASSLRTGQETQYF.

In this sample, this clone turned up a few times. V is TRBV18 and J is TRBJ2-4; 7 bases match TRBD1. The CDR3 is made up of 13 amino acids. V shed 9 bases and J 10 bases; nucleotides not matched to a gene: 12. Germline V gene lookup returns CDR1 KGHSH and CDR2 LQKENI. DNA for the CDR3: TGTGCCAGTTCGACGGGACAGCTTGTTATTCAGTACTTC. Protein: CASSTGQLVIQYF.

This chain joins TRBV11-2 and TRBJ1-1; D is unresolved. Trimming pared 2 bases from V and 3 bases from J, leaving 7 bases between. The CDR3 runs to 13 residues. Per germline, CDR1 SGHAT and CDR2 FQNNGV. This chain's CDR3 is CASSLFRDTEAFF. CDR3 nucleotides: TGTGCCAGCAGCTTATTCCGGGACACTGAAGCTTTCTTT. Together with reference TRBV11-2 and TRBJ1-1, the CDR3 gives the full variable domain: EAGVAQSPRYKIIEKRQSVAFWCNPISGHATLYWYQQILGQGPKLLIQFQNNGVVDDSQLPKDRFSAERLKGVDSTLKIQPAKLEDSAVYLCASSLFRDTEAFFGQGTRLTVV.

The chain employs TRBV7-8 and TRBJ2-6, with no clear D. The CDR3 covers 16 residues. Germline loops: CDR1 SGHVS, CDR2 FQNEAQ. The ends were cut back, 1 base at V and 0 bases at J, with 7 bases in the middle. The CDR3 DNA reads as TGTGCCAGCAGCTTAGTGGCTAGCTCTGGGGCCAACGTCCTGACTTTC. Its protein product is CASSLVASSGANVLTF.

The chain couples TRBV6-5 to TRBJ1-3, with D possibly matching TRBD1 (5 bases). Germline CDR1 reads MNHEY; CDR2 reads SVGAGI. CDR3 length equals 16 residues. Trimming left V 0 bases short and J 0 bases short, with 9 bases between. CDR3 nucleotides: TGTGCCAGCAGTTACTCGGCGCAGGGCTCTGGAAACACCATATATTTT. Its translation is CASSYSAQGSGNTIYF.

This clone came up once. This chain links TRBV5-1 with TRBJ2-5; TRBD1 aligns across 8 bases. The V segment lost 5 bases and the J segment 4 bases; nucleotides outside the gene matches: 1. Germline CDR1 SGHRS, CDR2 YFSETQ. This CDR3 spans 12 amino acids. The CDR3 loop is CASRTGAETQYF. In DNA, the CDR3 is TGCGCCAGCAGGACAGGGGCAGAGACCCAGTACTTC. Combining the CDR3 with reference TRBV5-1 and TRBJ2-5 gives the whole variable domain KAGVTQTPRYLIKTRGQQVTLSCSPISGHRSVSWYQQTPGQGLQFLFEYFSETQRNKGNFPGRFSGRQFSNSRSEMNVSTLELGDSALYLCASRTGAETQYFGPGTRLLVL.

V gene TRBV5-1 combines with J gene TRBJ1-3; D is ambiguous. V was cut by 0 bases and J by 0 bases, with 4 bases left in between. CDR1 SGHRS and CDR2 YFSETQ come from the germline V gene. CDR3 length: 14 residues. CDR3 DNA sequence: TGCGCCAGCAGCTTGGCACCCTCTGGAAACACCATATATTTT. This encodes CASSLAPSGNTIYF.

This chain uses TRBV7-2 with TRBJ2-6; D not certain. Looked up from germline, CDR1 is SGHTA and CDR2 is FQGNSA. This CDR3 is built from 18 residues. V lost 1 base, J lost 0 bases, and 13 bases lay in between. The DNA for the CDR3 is TGTGCCAGCAGCTTAGACCGGCAGGTCTACTCTGGGGCCAACGTCCTGACTTTC. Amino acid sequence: CASSLDRQVYSGANVLTF.

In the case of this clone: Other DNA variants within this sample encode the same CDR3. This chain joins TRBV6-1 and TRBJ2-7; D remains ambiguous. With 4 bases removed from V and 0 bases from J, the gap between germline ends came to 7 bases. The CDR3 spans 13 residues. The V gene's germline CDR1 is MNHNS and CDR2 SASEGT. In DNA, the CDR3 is TGTGCCAGCAGTGTGGGATCCTCCTACGAGCAGTACTTC. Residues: CASSVGSSYEQYF.

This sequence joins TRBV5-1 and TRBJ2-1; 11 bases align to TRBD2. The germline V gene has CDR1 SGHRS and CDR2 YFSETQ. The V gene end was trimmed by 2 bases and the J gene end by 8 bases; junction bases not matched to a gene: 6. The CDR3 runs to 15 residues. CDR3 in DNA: TGCGCCAGCAGCTTACTAGCGGGAGCGTACGATGAGCAGTTCTTC. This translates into CASSLLAGAYDEQFF.

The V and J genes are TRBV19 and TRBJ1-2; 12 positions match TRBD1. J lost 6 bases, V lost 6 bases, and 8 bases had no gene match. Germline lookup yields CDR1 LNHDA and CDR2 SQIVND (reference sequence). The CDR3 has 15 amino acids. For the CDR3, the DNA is TGTGCCAGTAGATCCCTGGGACAGGGGGCTGATGGCTACACCTTC. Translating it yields CASRSLGQGADGYTF.

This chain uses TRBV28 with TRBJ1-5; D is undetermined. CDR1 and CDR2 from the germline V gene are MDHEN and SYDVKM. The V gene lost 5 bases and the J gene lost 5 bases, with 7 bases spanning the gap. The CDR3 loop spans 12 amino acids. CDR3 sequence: CASSRTDQPQHF. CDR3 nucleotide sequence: TGTGCCAGCAGTAGGACCGATCAGCCCCAGCATTTT. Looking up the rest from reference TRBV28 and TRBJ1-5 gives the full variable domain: DVKVTQSSRYLVKRTGEKVFLECVQDMDHENMFWYRQDPGLGLRLIYFSYDVKMKEKGDIPEGYSVSREKKERFSLILESASTNQTSMYLCASSRTDQPQHFGDGTRLSIL.

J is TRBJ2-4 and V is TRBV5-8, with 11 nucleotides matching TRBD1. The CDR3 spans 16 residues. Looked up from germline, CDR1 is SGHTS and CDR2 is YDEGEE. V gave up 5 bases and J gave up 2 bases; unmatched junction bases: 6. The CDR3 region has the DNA TGTGCCAGCAGTACTGGACAGGGGGCATCCAAAAACATTCAGTACTTC. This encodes CASSTGQGASKNIQYF.

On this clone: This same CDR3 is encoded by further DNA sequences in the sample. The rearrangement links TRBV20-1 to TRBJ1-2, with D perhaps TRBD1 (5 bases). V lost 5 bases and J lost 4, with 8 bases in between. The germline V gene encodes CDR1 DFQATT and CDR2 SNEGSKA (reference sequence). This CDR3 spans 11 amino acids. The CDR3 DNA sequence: TGCAGTGCTCCGGACACCTATGGCTACACCTTC. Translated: CSAPDTYGYTF.

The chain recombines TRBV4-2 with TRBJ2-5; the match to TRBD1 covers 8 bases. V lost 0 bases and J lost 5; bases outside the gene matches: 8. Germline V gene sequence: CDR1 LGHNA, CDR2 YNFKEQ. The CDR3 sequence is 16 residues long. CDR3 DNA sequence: TGTGCCAGCAGCCAAGAATACGGACAGGGATGGGAGACCCAGTACTTC. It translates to CASSQEYGQGWETQYF.

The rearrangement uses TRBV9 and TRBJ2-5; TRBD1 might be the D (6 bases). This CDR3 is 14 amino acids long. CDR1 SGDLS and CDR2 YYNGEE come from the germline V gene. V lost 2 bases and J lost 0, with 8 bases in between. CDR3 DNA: TGTGCCAGCAGCGTGGCAGGGGACCAAGAGACCCAGTACTTC. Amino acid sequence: CASSVAGDQETQYF.

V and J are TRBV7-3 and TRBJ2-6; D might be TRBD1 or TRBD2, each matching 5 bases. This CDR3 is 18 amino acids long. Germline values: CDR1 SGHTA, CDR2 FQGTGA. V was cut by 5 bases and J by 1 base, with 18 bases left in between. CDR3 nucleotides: TGTGCCAGCAGCCCAATTGGGGGTTTGGGTTCTGGGGCCAACGTCCTGACTTTC. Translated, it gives CASSPIGGLGSGANVLTF. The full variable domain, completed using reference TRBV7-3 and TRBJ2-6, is GAGVSQTPSNKVTEKGKYVELRCDPISGHTALYWYRQSLGQGPEFLIYFQGTGAADDSGLPNDRFFAVRPEGSVSTLKIQRTERGDSAVYLCASSPIGGLGSGANVLTFGAGSRLTVL.

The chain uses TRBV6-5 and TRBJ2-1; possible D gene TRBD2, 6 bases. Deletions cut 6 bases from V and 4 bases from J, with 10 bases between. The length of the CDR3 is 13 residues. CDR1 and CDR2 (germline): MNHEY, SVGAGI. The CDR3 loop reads CASRLTSYNEQFF. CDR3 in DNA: TGTGCCAGCAGGTTGACTAGTTACAATGAGCAGTTCTTC.

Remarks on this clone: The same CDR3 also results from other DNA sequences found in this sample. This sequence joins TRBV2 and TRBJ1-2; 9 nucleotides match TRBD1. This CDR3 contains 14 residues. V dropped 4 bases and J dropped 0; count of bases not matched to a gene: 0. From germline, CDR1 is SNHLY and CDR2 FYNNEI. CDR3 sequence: CASSGTGANYGYTF. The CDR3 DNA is TGTGCCAGCAGTGGGACAGGGGCTAACTATGGCTACACCTTC.

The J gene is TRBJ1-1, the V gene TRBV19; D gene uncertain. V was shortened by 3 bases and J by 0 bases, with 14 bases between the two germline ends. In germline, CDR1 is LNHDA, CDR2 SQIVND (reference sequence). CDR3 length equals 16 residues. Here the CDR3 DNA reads TGTGCCAGTAGTATCGGCCGTGGGAGCATGAACACTGAAGCTTTCTTT. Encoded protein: CASSIGRGSMNTEAFF.

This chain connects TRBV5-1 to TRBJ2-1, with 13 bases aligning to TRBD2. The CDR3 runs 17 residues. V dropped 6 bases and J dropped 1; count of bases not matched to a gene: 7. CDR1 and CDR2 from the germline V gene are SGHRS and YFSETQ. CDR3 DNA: TGCGCCAGCACCGGACTAGCGGGAGCGGAGTCCTACAATGAGCAGTTCTTC. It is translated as CASTGLAGAESYNEQFF.

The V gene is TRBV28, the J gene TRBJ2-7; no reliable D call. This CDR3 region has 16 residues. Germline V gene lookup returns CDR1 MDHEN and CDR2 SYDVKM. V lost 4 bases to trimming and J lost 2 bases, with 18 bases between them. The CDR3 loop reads CASSSRPLGRTYEQYF. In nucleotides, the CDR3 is TGTGCCAGCAGTTCCCGACCCCTGGGCCGGACCTACGAGCAGTACTTC.

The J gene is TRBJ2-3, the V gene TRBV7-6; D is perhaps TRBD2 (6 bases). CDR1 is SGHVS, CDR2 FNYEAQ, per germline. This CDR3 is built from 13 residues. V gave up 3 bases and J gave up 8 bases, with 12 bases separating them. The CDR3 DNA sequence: TGTGCCAGCAGCTTGGGTCAGGAGGGTACGCAGTATTTT. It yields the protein CASSLGQEGTQYF.

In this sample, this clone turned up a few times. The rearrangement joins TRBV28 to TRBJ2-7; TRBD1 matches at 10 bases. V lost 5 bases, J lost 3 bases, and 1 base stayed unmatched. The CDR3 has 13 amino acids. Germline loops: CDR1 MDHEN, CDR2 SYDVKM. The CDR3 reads CASSRTGGYEQYF. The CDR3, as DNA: TGTGCCAGCAGTCGGACAGGGGGCTACGAGCAGTACTTC.

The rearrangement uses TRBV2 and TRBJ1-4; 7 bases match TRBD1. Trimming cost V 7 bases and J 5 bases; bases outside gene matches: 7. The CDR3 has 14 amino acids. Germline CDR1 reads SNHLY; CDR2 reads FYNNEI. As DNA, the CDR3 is TGTGCCAGCAACCAACAGGGGAGGAATGAAAAACTGTTTTTT. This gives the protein CASNQQGRNEKLFF.